This T cell receptor (beta chain) was sequenced for a study of beta chain features in type 1 diabetes. Sequenced material consisted of expressed TCRB transcripts (all of the isolated RNA was reverse transcribed). The table came from immunoSEQ multiplex PCR; TCRdb's copy has only in-frame clones and leaves some out. The sample has about 290,000 clones; around 7.8% are singletons. A few counts support this clone. CDR3 length equals 12 residues. From germline, CDR1 is SEHNR and CDR2 FQNEAQ (reference sequence). Trimming removed 2 bases at V and 10 bases at J, with 9 bases between. Material: central memory CD4+ T cells from blood. The clonotype was recovered from a woman under 30 in good health. This rearrangement joins TRBV7-9 to TRBJ2-1, with D perhaps being TRBD1 or TRBD2 (5 bases each). CDR3 sequence (DNA): TGTGCCAGCAGCTTATACGGGACGGAGCAGTTCTTC. Amino acids: CASSLYGTEQFF.